The TCR beta chain under discussion was sequenced for a study of CD8 T cells in ankylosing spondylitis. General study points: Ankylosing spondylitis blood appeared to be characterized by a TCR beta motif of about 8 highly homologous variants. Matched synovial fluid from ankylosing spondylitis patients was reported to be enriched for disease-linked clones.

By quantitative 5'-RACE with molecular barcodes, the TCR beta libraries were made. TCRdb processed the 5' RACE reads anew with MiXCR; each CDR3 protein has one entry. The table records about 130,000 distinct CDR3 sequences, around 7% of them present only once. This clonotype was seen at least ten times. Its target is unknown. This CDR3 has 13 residues. CDR1 is MDHEN, CDR2 SYDVKM, per germline. V lost 4 bases and J 6 bases, leaving 13 bases between the germline ends. The V and J genes are TRBV28 and TRBJ2-7, with unresolved D. The clonotype comes from a male donor with ankylosing spondylitis or in good health (not recorded which). Sequenced sample: blood, either unsorted or a sorted T cell fraction (not recorded which). The CDR3 reads CASSSDEIGEQYF. CDR3 in DNA: TGTGCCAGCAGTTCGGACGAGATCGGCGAGCAGTACTTC.